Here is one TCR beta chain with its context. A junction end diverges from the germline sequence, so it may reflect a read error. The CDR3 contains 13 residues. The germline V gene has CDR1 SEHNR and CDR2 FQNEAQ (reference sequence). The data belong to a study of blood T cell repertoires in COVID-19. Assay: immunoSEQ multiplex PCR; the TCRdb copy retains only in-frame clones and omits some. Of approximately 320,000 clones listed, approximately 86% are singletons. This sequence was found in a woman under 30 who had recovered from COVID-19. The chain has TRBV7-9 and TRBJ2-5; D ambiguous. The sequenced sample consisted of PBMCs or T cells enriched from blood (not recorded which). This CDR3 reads CASSHASVRSLDF. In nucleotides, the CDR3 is TGTGCCAGCAGCCACGCTTCCGTCCGGTCCCTCGACTTC.